This is a list of T cell receptor beta chains from one sample in a study of T cells in Graves' hyperthyroidism and ophthalmopathy. From the multiplex PCR reads, TCRdb called clonotypes with MiXCR, one entry per CDR3 protein. This sample yields hundreds of thousands of distinct CDR3 sequences, of which 16% are seen a single time; about 20% belongs to the top ten. Specimen: blood. The receptors come from a woman aged 18-30 years with Graves' hyperthyroidism. The CDR3 runs from the conserved cysteine through the conserved F or W.

v_call | cdr3_aa
TRBV11-2 | CASSLVVEQYF
TRBV3-2 | CASSQDRGGTEAFF
TRBV12-3/TRBV12-4 | CASSLGGSQPQHF
TRBV7-7 | CASSRPRGEQFF
TRBV7-7 | CASSPWTGDSYNEQFF
TRBV12-3/TRBV12-4 | CASSPPGKHGADTQYF
TRBV29-1 | CNDPRSGYEQYF
TRBV6-1 | CASRSGGQFAPTNEKLFF
TRBV3-1 | CASSQSGTGPQPQHF
TRBV5-1 | CASQRGQVNSPLHF
TRBV4-2 | CASSQVWDRSSEQYF
TRBV5-8 | CASSSLAGDYEQYF
TRBV29-1 | CSVTEGRISYEQYF
TRBV2 | CASSEPGLAGVSNTGELFF
TRBV4-3 | CASSQGLRLAGFYEQYF
TRBV9 | CASSVDENYGYTF
TRBV10-3 | CAIRVHVGTTDTQYF
TRBV9 | CASSVDGYSNQPQHF
TRBV27 | CASSLGQGMYEQYF
TRBV20-1 | CSASPSGRSDTQYF
TRBV14 | CASSRTGEAGELFF
TRBV6-1 | CASTTEIDYGYTF
TRBV24-1 | CATRLQGGRYYGYTF
TRBV6-2/TRBV6-3 | CASSSTTGVKDQPQHF
TRBV15 | CATSVNREVGTEAFF
TRBV5-6 | CASSSQSWASGSYEQYF
TRBV27 | CASSSPRWAHYNEQFF
TRBV2 | CARGREGIYNEQFF
TRBV20-1 | CSARATSGTNEQFF
TRBV6-1 | CASSRPWGDTGELFF
TRBV28 | CASSYTDTEAFF
TRBV11-2 | CASSALTGGGGYTF
TRBV5-6 | CASSLDAGLGLNEQFF
TRBV12-3/TRBV12-4 | CASSLATGSTGELFF
TRBV7-2 | CASSLLDRAEQPQHF
TRBV20-1 | CSARDRISYNEQFF
TRBV6-5 | CASSYTGQGHYEQYF
TRBV18 | CASSPVDNQPQHF